The 17 T cell receptor beta chains given below trace back to one sample, sequenced in a study of Ad26.COV2.S vaccination and SARS-CoV-2 variants. The data were produced by immunoSEQ multiplex PCR, yet TCRdb's version contains in-frame clones alone and is incomplete. The sample has some 640,000 clones, 89% seen once; the top ten hold approximately 1.5%. The treatment is: around 19 received Ad26.COV2.S at low or high dose, single or two shots; roughly five received placebo; per-sample allocation not given. Sampling happened 63 days after the first vaccine or placebo injection. The material was peripheral blood, obtained in a trial of Ad26.COV2.S vaccine versus placebo. The receptors stem from a person aged 18-65 years who received the Ad26.COV2.S COVID-19 vaccine or a placebo.

This chain connects TRBV6-2 or TRBV6-3 to TRBJ2-1; D might be TRBD1 or TRBD2, each matching 6 bases. In germline, CDR1 is MNHEY, CDR2 SVGEGT. Between the trimmed V and J ends, which lost 2 bases and 9 bases, there was a span of 17 bases. CDR3 length: 15 residues. The CDR3 loop is CASSYQRGAFVEQFF. CDR3 DNA sequence: TGTGCCAGCAGTTACCAGAGGGGGGCTTTCGTTGAGCAGTTCTTC.

The chain links TRBV4-3 to TRBJ1-5, with unresolved D. The CDR3 is 14 residues long. Germline V CDR1 and CDR2: LGHNA, YSLEER. V was trimmed by 0 bases and J by 5 bases, leaving 8 bases between them. The CDR3, as DNA: TGCGCCAGCAGCCAAGATATGGGGTATCAGCCCCAGCATTTT. Its protein product is CASSQDMGYQPQHF.

The chain is built from TRBV12-3 or TRBV12-4 and TRBJ1-2; D call uncertain. This CDR3 comprises 12 residues. The germline V and J ends were trimmed by 2 bases and 8 bases, with 9 bases remaining between them. CDR3 sequence reads: CASSLRGGGYTF. The CDR3 coding sequence is TGTGCCAGCAGTTTACGAGGAGGCGGCTACACCTTC.

The V gene is TRBV7-3, the J gene TRBJ1-1, with a possible D match to TRBD1 (5 bases). The germline V gene has CDR1 SGHTA and CDR2 FQGTGA. The CDR3 contains 13 residues. Trimming took 2 bases from V and 8 from J, leaving 12 bases between them. CDR3 coding DNA: TGTGCCAGCAGCTTATATTACAGGTCGGAAGCTTTCTTT. Protein product: CASSLYYRSEAFF.

V and J are TRBV3-1 (or the pseudogene TRBV3-2) and TRBJ1-1; no reliable D call. Germline V lookup: CDR1 LGHDT, CDR2 YNNKEL (reference sequence). The CDR3 extends over 16 amino acids. V lost 1 base, J lost 1 base, and 13 bases lay in between. This CDR3 is CASSQAPRTSNTEAFF. The CDR3 nucleotides are TGTGCCAGCAGCCAAGCTCCACGGACGTCGAACACTGAAGCTTTCTTT.

This clone was seen only a few times. At the DNA level, this CDR3 is encoded by other sequences in the same sample as well. The chain uses TRBV6-5 and TRBJ2-7; possible D gene TRBD1, 5 bases. There are 13 residues in the CDR3. From germline, CDR1 is MNHEY and CDR2 SVGAGI. V gave up 2 bases and J gave up 1 base, with 6 bases separating them. In nucleotides, the CDR3 is TGTGCCAGCAGTTACGACAGATCCTACGAGCAGTACTTC. It translates to CASSYDRSYEQYF.

In this sample, this clone turned up once. The sample contains more than one DNA sequence encoding this CDR3. The CDR3 coding sequence is TGTGCCAGCAGTGAGGGCACTGAAGCTTTCTTT. This encodes CASSEGTEAFF. The chain joins TRBV2 to TRBJ1-1; D is uncertain. Germline CDR1 reads SNHLY; CDR2 reads FYNNEI. The CDR3 is made up of 11 amino acids. Trimming left V 3 bases short and J 4 bases short, with 3 bases between.

The J gene is TRBJ1-6, the V gene TRBV19; D perhaps matches TRBD1 (5 bases). Germline V gene lookup returns CDR1 LNHDA and CDR2 SQIVND (reference sequence). Trimming removed 6 bases at V and 10 bases at J, with 13 bases between. The CDR3 is 13 amino acids. Here the CDR3 reads CASRGRVNSPLHF. CDR3 DNA: TGTGCCAGTAGGGGCAGGGTAAACTCACCCCTCCACTTT.

The rearrangement joins TRBV20-1 to TRBJ2-2; a possible D gene is TRBD1 (5 bases). Trimming removed 3 bases at V and 6 bases at J, with 20 bases between. The CDR3 totals 16 residues. CDR1 and CDR2 (germline): DFQATT, SNEGSKA (reference sequence). The CDR3 loop reads CSASSGSLQGAGELFF. CDR3 coding DNA: TGCAGTGCTAGTTCAGGGTCCCTCCAGGGTGCCGGGGAGCTGTTTTTT.

CDR3 residues: CASSLDPGDTEAFF. The CDR3 DNA is TGCGCCAGCAGCTTAGATCCAGGGGATACTGAAGCTTTCTTT. The V and J genes are TRBV5-1 and TRBJ1-1; a possible D gene is TRBD1 (6 bases). Germline CDR1 reads SGHRS; CDR2 reads YFSETQ. The CDR3 covers 14 residues. Deletions cut 2 bases from V and 5 bases from J, with 13 bases between.

This clone was counted only a few times. The CDR3: CASTAWNTIYF. CDR3 nucleotides: TGTGCCAGCACCGCCTGGAACACCATATATTTT. The V call is TRBV11-2, the J call TRBJ1-3; D is unclear. The CDR3 is 11 residues long. Trimming took 7 bases from V and 7 from J, leaving 8 bases between them. The V gene's germline CDR1 is SGHAT and CDR2 FQNNGV.

The chain joins TRBV5-1 to TRBJ1-1, with 8 bases fitting TRBD1. Trimming cost V 3 bases and J 5 bases; bases outside gene matches: 9. Germline V lookup: CDR1 SGHRS, CDR2 YFSETQ. The CDR3 consists of 15 residues. The CDR3 DNA reads TGCGCCAGCAGCTCAGGACAGGGCGGAGGTACTGAAGCTTTCTTT. Translation: CASSSGQGGGTEAFF.

This chain joins TRBV9 and TRBJ2-5; 8 positions match TRBD1. V gave up 0 bases and J gave up 5 bases; unmatched junction bases: 6. This CDR3 region has 15 residues. Germline assignment: CDR1 SGDLS and CDR2 YYNGEE. CDR3 sequence (DNA): TGTGCCAGCAGCGTAGTAGCAACAGGGGGGGAGACCCAGTACTTC. It yields the protein CASSVVATGGETQYF.

This clone appeared a few times. The chain uses TRBV9 and TRBJ2-2; D is possibly TRBD1 or TRBD2 (6 bases each). The CDR3 length is 15 residues. CDR1 SGDLS and CDR2 YYNGEE come from the germline V gene. Trimming cost V 6 bases and J 5 bases, with 17 bases left between them. The chain's CDR3 is CASTTHGGGTGELFF. The CDR3 DNA sequence: TGTGCCAGCACCACCCACGGGGGCGGAACCGGGGAGCTGTTTTTT.

V is TRBV6-5 and J is TRBJ2-5; D is undetermined. The CDR3 spans 13 residues. Trimming shortened V by 4 bases and J by 0 bases, and 6 bases separated the two germline ends. CDR1 is MNHEY and CDR2 is SVGAGI in the germline V gene. In nucleotides, the CDR3 is TGTGCCAGCAGTTTGGTACACCAAGAGACCCAGTACTTC. This codes for CASSLVHQETQYF.

The CDR3 reads CSAGGRMNTEAFF. The CDR3 DNA reads TGCAGCGCCGGAGGACGGATGAACACTGAAGCTTTCTTT. The rearrangement links TRBV29-1 to TRBJ1-1; D is unclear. The germline gives CDR1 SQVTM, CDR2 ANQGSEA. Deletions cut 7 bases from V and 0 bases from J, with 12 bases between. This CDR3 contains 13 residues.

The rearrangement uses TRBV27 and TRBJ1-4; a weak D match, TRBD1 (6 bases). This CDR3 spans 15 amino acids. Trimming pared 5 bases from V and 3 bases from J, leaving 13 bases between. Per the germline V gene, CDR1 is MNHEY and CDR2 is SMNVEV (reference sequence). The CDR3 is CASSPLTGPNEKLFF. In nucleotides, the CDR3 is TGTGCCAGCAGTCCACTGACAGGTCCTAATGAAAAACTGTTTTTT.